This T cell receptor (beta chain) is from a study of blood T cell repertoires in COVID-19. Study-wide background: The United States, Italy and Spain supplied acute and convalescent COVID-19 samples. T cells, B-cell-depleted T cells, or PBMCs provided the cDNA or gDNA that served as material.

V shed 4 bases and J 3 bases; nucleotides not matched to a gene: 4. The germline CDR1 and CDR2 sequences are LGHNA and YSLEER. The CDR3 consists of 17 residues. In the original processing: Scientists estimated how many nucleated cells there were by amplifying reference gene primers. Clones were sequenced by immunoSEQ multiplex PCR, and TCRdb holds only the in-frame ones, with some missing. The V and J calls and clone size come from that table; D and trimming were worked out from the DNA. The sample lists more than 150,000 clones, around four fifths seen once, with approximately 5.4% in the top ten. The sample was peripheral blood. The sequence was collected from a woman in her twenties or thirties with acute or convalescent COVID-19. The chain recombines TRBV4-3 with TRBJ2-2, with 14 bases aligning to TRBD2. CDR3 DNA: TGCGCCAGCAGCCTACTGGGACTAGCGGGAGACACCGGGGAGCTGTTTTTT. Its protein is CASSLLGLAGDTGELFF.